This T cell receptor beta chain was captured by sequencing in a study of blood T cell repertoires in COVID-19. Study-wide background: Specimens from acute and convalescent COVID-19 originated in the United States, Italy and Spain. Sources were T cells, B-cell-depleted T cells, or PBMCs; the material itself was cDNA or gDNA.

Looked up from germline, CDR1 is LNHDA and CDR2 is SQIVND (reference sequence). Losses at the gene ends were 4 bases for V and 5 bases for J; bases not matched to a gene: 6. The CDR3 has 15 amino acids. Per the authors' pipeline: Amplification of reference gene primers provided the estimated nucleated cell counts. Libraries were prepared by immunoSEQ multiplex PCR; TCRdb keeps only in-frame clonotypes and omits some of them. V, J and clone size reflect that table, while D and trimming were determined from the DNA. The table includes 130,000 or so clones, about 79% detected once. The genes are TRBV19 and TRBJ2-3; 10 nucleotides match TRBD1. The receptor's source is an elderly woman with acute or convalescent COVID-19. Sample: peripheral blood. CDR3 bases: TGTGCCAGTAGTACCCGGACAGGGGGAGGAGATACGCAGTATTTT. This gives the protein CASSTRTGGGDTQYF. Full variable domain (rest looked up from reference TRBV19 and TRBJ2-3): DGGITQSPKYLFRKEGQNVTLSCEQNLNHDAMYWYRQDPGQGLRLIYYSQIVNDFQKGDIAEGYSVSREKKESFPLTVTSAQKNPTAFYLCASSTRTGGGDTQYFGPGTRLTVL.